These 5 T cell receptor beta chains were sequenced from one sample in a study of T cell responses to AZD1222 COVID-19 vaccine. Data came from immunoSEQ multiplex PCR; TCRdb stores just in-frame clones and leaves some out. Here the sample spans about 94,000 clones, 85% being singletons. This specimen consisted of peripheral blood, obtained 28 days after the second AZD1222 dose. These receptors came from an adult who received the AZD1222 COVID-19 vaccine.

This clone was seen only a few times. The rearrangement uses TRBV5-1 and TRBJ2-5; possibly TRBD1 or TRBD2 for D (5 bases each). Trimming cost V 3 bases and J 5 bases, with 14 bases left between them. The CDR3 extends over 14 amino acids. Germline V gene data show CDR1 as SGHRS and CDR2 as YFSETQ. The chain's CDR3 is CASSSGPEGETQYF. CDR3 bases: TGCGCCAGCAGCTCCGGTCCCGAGGGGGAGACCCAGTACTTC. Looking up the rest from reference TRBV5-1 and TRBJ2-5 gives the full variable domain: KAGVTQTPRYLIKTRGQQVTLSCSPISGHRSVSWYQQTPGQGLQFLFEYFSETQRNKGNFPGRFSGRQFSNSRSEMNVSTLELGDSALYLCASSSGPEGETQYFGPGTRLLVL.

The rearrangement joins TRBV27 to TRBJ2-7; D gene uncertain. V lost 6 bases and J lost 6, with 24 bases in between. Looked up from germline, CDR1 is MNHEY and CDR2 is SMNVEV (reference sequence). This CDR3 has 16 residues. In nucleotides, the CDR3 is TGTGCCAGCAGCCCCCCGACGGTGAGTCGTCCCCTCGAGCAGTACTTC. Its protein product is CASSPPTVSRPLEQYF.

This clone was counted once. The chain employs TRBV6-5 and TRBJ2-2; the match to TRBD1 covers 8 bases. There are 14 residues in the CDR3. Germline CDR1 and CDR2: MNHEY and SVGAGI. After removal of 9 bases from V and 7 bases from J, the junction contained 10 bases not matched to a gene. The chain's CDR3 is CASNTGGSFGELFF. The CDR3 nucleotides read TGTGCCAGTAACACAGGGGGATCTTTCGGGGAGCTGTTTTTT.

The rearrangement links TRBV5-1 to TRBJ1-1; D is unclear. The ends were cut back, 7 bases at V and 10 bases at J, with 20 bases in the middle. The CDR3 sequence is 13 residues long. CDR1 and CDR2 (germline): SGHRS, YFSETQ. The CDR3 here is CASSEDGLFGAFF. In nucleotides, the CDR3 is TGCGCCAGCTCCGAGGACGGTCTCTTTGGAGCTTTCTTT.

The CDR3, as DNA: TGTGCCAGCTCAGATGGACAGGGGGCGCTCACCGGGGAGCTGTTTTTT. It codes for CASSDGQGALTGELFF. V and J are TRBV18 and TRBJ2-2; 11 bases line up with TRBD1. V shed 5 bases, J shed 4 bases, and the junction held 6 bases outside the gene matches. Looked up from germline, CDR1 is KGHSH and CDR2 is LQKENI. This CDR3 region has 16 residues. Looking up the rest from reference TRBV18 and TRBJ2-2 gives the full variable domain: NAGVMQNPRHLVRRRGQEARLRCSPMKGHSHVYWYRQLPEEGLKFMVYLQKENIIDESGMPKERFSAEFPKEGPSILRIQQVVRGDSAAYFCASSDGQGALTGELFFGEGSRLTVL.